The T cell receptor (beta chain) described here comes from a study of T cell responses to AZD1222 COVID-19 vaccine. Whole-study results and caveats: Reports say nearly half of spike-specific TCRs go after unmutated variant regions.

This table comes from immunoSEQ multiplex PCR, and its TCRdb copy is limited to in-frame clones, with some not included. The sample contains 160,000 or so clones, about 87% of which appear only once. V was pared by 4 bases and J by 7 bases, with 10 bases between. The CDR3 has 13 residues. CDR1 and CDR2 (germline): SGHDN, FVKESK. Notes on this clone: Antigen unknown.

The TCR sequence derives from an adult who received the MenACWY meningococcal vaccine as a control. This chain links TRBV14 with TRBJ2-2; no firm D call. The source was peripheral blood, collected 28 days after the second dose of the MenACWY control vaccine. CDR3 coding DNA: TGTGCCAGCAGCCCTCGTTTTGACGGGGAGCTGTTTTTT. Protein product: CASSPRFDGELFF.